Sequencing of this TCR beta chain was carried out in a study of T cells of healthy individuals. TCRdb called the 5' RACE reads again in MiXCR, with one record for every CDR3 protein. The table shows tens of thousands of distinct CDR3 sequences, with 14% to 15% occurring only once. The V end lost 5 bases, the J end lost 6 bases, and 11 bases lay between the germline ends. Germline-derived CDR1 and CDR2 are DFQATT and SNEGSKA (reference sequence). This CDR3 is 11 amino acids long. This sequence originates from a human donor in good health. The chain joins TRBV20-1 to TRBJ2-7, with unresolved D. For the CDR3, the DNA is TGCAGTGCTGGTTCCTCCATCGAGCAGTACTTC. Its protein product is CSAGSSIEQYF.